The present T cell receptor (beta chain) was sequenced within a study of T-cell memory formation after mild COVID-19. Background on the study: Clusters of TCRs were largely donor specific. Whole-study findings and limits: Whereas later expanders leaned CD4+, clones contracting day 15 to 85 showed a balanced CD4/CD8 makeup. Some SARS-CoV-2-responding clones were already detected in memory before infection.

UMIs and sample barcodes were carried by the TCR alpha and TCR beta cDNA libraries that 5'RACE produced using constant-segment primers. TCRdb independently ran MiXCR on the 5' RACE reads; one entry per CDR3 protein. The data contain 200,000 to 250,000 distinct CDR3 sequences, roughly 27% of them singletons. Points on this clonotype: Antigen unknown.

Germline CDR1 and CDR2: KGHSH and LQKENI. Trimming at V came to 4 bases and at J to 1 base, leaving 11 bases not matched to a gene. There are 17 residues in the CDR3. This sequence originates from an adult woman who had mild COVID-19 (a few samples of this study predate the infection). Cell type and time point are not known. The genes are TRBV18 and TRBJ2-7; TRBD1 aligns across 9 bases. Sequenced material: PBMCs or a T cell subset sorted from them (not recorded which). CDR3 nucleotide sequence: TGTGCCAGCTCACGTTCCGGGACAGGGAAATTTTCCTACGAGCAGTACTTC. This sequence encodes CASSRSGTGKFSYEQYF.